The 2 T cell receptor beta chains below all came from one sample that was sequenced in a study of neurological immune-mediated disorders. TCRdb passed the 5' RACE reads through MiXCR, listing each CDR3 protein once. The sample lists some 50,000 distinct CDR3 sequences; roughly 15% were seen once. Sequencing was done on a sample of PBMCs. These receptors were obtained from a man aged 60-69 years in good health.

V gene TRBV6-1 combines with J gene TRBJ2-3; D uncertain. Per germline, CDR1 MNHNS and CDR2 SASEGT. The CDR3 totals 14 residues. V was pared by 1 base and J by 6 bases, with 11 bases between. In nucleotides, the CDR3 is TGTGCCAGCAGTGAAGTGACCCCGTGGGATACGCAGTATTTT. This codes for CASSEVTPWDTQYF.

Ten or more counts support this clonotype. For the CDR3, the DNA is TGCAGTGCTAGAGTAGTAGGAGTGACAGAGACCCAGTACTTC. This codes for CSARVVGVTETQYF. The chain couples TRBV20-1 to TRBJ2-5; the D is unclear. CDR1 and CDR2 (germline): DFQATT, SNEGSKA (reference sequence). The CDR3 spans 14 residues. Trimming removed 1 base at V and 4 bases at J, with 13 bases between.